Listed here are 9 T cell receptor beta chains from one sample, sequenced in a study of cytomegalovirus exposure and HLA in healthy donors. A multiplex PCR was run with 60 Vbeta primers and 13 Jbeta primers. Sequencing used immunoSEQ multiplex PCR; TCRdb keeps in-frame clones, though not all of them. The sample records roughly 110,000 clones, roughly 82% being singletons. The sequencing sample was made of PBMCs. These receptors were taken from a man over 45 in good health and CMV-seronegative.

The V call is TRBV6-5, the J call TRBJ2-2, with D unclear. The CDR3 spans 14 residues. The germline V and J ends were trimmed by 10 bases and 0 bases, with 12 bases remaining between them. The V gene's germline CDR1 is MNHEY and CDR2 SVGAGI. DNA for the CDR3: TGTGCCACCTCGGTGGGCTCGAACACCGGGGAGCTGTTTTTT. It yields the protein CATSVGSNTGELFF.

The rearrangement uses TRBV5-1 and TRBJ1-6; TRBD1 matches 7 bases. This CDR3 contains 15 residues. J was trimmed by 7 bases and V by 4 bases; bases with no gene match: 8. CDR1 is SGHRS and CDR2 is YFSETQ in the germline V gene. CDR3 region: CASSVGTAVNSPLHF. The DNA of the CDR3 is TGCGCCAGCAGCGTAGGGACAGCTGTCAATTCACCCCTCCACTTT.

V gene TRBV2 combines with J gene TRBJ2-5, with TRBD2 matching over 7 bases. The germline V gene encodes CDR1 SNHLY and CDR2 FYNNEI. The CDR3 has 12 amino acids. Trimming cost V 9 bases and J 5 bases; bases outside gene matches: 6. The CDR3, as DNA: TGTGCCAGTGGCGGGACTACTGAGACCCAGTACTTC. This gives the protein CASGGTTETQYF. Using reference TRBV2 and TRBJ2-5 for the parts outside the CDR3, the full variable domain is EPEVTQTPSHQVTQMGQEVILRCVPISNHLYFYWYRQILGQKVEFLVSFYNNEISEKSEIFDDQFSVERPDGSNFTLKIRSTKLEDSAMYFCASGGTTETQYFGPGTRLLVL.

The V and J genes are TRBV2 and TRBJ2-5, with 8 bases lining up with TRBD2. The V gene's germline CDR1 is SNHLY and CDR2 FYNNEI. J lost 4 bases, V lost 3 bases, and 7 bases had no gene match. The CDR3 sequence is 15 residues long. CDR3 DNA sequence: TGTGCCAGCAGTGACCCTCGGGGGGGCTCAGAGACCCAGTACTTC. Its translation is CASSDPRGGSETQYF.

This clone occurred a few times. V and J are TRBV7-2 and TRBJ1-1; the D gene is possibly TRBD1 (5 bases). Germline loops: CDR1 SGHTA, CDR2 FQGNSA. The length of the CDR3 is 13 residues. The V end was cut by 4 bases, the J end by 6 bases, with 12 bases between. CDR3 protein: CASSWTRSAEAFF. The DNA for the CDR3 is TGTGCCAGCAGCTGGACAAGGAGCGCTGAAGCTTTCTTT.

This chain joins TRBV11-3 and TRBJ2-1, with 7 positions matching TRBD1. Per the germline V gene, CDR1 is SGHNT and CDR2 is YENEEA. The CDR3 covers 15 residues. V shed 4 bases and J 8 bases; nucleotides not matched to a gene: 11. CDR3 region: CASSSRQGLADEQFF. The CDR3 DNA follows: TGTGCCAGCAGCTCCAGACAGGGATTAGCAGATGAGCAGTTCTTC. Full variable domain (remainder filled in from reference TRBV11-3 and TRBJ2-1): EAGVVQSPRYKIIEKKQPVAFWCNPISGHNTLYWYLQNLGQGPELLIRYENEEAVDDSQLPKDRFSAERLKGVDSTLKIQPAELGDSAVYLCASSSRQGLADEQFFGPGTRLTVL.

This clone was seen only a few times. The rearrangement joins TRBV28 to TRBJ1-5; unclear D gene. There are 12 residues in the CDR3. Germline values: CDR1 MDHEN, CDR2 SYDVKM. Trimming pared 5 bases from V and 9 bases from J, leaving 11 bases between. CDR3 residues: CASSDFVRPQHF. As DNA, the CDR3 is TGTGCCAGCAGTGACTTCGTCCGGCCCCAGCATTTT.

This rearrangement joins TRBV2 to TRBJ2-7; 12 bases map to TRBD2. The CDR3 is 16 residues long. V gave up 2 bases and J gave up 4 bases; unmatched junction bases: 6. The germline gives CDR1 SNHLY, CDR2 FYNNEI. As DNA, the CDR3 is TGTGCCAGCAGTGAACTAGCGGGGGGGGCGCTTTACGAGCAGTACGTC. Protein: CASSELAGGALYEQYV.

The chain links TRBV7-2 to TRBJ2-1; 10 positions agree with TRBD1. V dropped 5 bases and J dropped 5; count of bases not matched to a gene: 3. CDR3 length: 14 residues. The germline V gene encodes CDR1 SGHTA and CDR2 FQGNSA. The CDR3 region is CASSKDRGNNEQFF. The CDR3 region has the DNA TGTGCCAGCAGCAAGGACAGGGGGAACAATGAGCAGTTCTTC.